The sequence of this T cell receptor beta chain was determined in a study of vaccination effects on CD4 cells after COVID-19. Within the ViraFEST assay, antigen-specific CD4+ T cells underwent expansion with viral peptide pools prior to sequencing. Culturing for about 9 days preceded CD4+ T cell isolation. All study participants received two doses of BNT162b2 or mRNA-1273 vaccine. On this clone itself: What it recognizes is unknown.

This CDR3 contains 11 residues. Per germline, CDR1 SQVTM and CDR2 ANQGSEA. V lost 2 bases, J lost 9 bases, and 9 bases lay in between. Assay used: immunoSEQ multiplex PCR; TCRdb lists only in-frame clones, some missing. The sample lists roughly 24,000 clones; over 70% were seen once. V usage is TRBV29-1 and J usage is TRBJ2-3; D is unclear. Source: CD4+ T cells from PBMCs cultured with HCoV-NL63 spike peptides, taken after COVID-19 vaccination. The TCR originated in a human donor who received a COVID-19 vaccine. CDR3 residues: CSVERTSTQYF. The CDR3 bases are TGCAGCGTTGAACGGACCAGCACGCAGTATTTT.